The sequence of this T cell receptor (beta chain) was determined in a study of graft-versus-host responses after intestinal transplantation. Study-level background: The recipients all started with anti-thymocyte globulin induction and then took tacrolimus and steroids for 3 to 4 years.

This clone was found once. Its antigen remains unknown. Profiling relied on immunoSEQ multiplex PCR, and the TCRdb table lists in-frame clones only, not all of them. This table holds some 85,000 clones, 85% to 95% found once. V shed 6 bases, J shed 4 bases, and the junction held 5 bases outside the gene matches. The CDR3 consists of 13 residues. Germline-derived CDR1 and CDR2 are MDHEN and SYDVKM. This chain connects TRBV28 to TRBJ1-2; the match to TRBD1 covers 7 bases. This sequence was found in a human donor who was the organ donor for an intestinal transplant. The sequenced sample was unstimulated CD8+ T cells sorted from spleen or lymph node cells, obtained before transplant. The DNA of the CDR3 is TGTGCCAGCAGGGGGGACAGTCGCTATGGCTACACCTTC. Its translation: CASRGDSRYGYTF.